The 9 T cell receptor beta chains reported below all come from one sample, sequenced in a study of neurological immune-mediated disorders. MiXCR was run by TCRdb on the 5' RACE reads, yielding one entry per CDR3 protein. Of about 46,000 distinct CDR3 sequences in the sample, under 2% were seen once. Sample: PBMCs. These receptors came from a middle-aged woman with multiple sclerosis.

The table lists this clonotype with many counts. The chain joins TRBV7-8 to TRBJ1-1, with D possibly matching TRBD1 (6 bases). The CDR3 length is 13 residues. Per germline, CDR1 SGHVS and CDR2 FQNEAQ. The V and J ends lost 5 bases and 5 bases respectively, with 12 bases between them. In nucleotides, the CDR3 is TGTGCCAGCAGCCCCACAGGGAGGACTGAAGCTTTCTTT. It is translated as CASSPTGRTEAFF.

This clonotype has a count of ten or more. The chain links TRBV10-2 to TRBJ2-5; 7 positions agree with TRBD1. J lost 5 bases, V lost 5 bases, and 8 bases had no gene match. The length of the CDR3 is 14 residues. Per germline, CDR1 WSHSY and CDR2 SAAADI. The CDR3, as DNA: TGCGCCAGCAGTCGCCCACAGGGGAAGGAGACCCAGTACTTC. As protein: CASSRPQGKETQYF.

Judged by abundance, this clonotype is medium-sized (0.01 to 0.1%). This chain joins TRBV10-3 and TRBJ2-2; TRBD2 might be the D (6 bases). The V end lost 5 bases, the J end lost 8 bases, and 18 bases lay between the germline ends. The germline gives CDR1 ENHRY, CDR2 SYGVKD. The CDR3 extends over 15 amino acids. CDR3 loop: CAISTSKGEAGELFF. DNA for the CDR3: TGTGCCATCAGTACCTCCAAAGGGGAGGCAGGGGAGCTGTTTTTT.

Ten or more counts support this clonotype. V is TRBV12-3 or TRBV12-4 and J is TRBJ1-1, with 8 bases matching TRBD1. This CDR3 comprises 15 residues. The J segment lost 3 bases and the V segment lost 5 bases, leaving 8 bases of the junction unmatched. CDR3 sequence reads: CASSPRQGRDTEAFF. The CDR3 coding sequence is TGTGCCAGCAGTCCCAGACAGGGGAGAGACACTGAAGCTTTCTTT.

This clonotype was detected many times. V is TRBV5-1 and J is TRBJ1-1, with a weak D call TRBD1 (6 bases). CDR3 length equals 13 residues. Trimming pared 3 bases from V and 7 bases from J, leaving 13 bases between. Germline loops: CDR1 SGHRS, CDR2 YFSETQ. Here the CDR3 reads CASSSTTGREAFF. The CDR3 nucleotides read TGCGCCAGCAGCTCGACGACAGGCCGTGAAGCTTTCTTT. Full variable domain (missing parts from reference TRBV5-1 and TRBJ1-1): KAGVTQTPRYLIKTRGQQVTLSCSPISGHRSVSWYQQTPGQGLQFLFEYFSETQRNKGNFPGRFSGRQFSNSRSEMNVSTLELGDSALYLCASSSTTGREAFFGQGTRLTVV.

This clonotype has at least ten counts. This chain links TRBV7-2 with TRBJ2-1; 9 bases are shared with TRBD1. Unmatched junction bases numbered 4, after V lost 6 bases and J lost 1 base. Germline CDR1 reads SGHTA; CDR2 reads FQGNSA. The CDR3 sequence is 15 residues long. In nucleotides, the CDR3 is TGTGCCAGCAGTCCGGACAGGGGTTCCTACAATGAGCAGTTCTTC. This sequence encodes CASSPDRGSYNEQFF.

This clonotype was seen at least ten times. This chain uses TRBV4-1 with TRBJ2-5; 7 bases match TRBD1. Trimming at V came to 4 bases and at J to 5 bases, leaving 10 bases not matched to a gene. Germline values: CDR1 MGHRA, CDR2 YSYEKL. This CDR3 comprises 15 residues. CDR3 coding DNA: TGCGCCAGCAGCCGACTACCGGGACAGTGGGAGACCCAGTACTTC. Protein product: CASSRLPGQWETQYF.

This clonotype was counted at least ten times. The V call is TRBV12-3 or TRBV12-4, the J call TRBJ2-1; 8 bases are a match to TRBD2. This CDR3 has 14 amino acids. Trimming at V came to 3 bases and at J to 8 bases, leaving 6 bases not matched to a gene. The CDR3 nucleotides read TGTGCCAGCAGTTTTCTAGCGGGTGGATATGAGCAGTTCTTC. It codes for CASSFLAGGYEQFF.

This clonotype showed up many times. In nucleotides, the CDR3 is TGCGCCAGCAACTATGGGGGGGAGGAGGAGCAGTACTTC. Translated, it gives CASNYGGEEEQYF. The gene calls are TRBV5-1 and TRBJ2-7; TRBD2 matches 7 bases. The CDR3 runs 13 residues. Germline loops: CDR1 SGHRS, CDR2 YFSETQ. V shed 6 bases, J shed 7 bases, and the junction held 10 bases outside the gene matches.